Here is one T cell receptor beta chain with its context. Its antigen is still unknown. Base qualities are not recorded, but no much larger clone differs from it by a single base. This sample is drawn from a study of shared clonotypes between healthy human individuals (dated by TCRdb to about 2020). Broadly, across the study: A couple of women and three men aged 18 to 49 years were included in the cohort. For each donor, CD4 naive and CD4 memory were each given three plates, CD8 naive was given two plates, and CD8 memory was given one plate. Blood TCR repertoires of about 5 healthy adults were deeply sequenced to estimate repertoire size and the extent of clonotype sharing between individuals. To increase sequencing depth and limit assay-specific biases, different laboratories used diverse techniques to prepare libraries and sequence TCR repertoires. Leukapheresis yielded between about 0.9 and 9 billion PBMCs per donor.

Study-level results and caveats: Sampling was restricted to blood, and TCR repertoires in tissue are likely to differ from TCR repertoires in blood. About 5% of naive CD4, roughly 3.5% of naive CD8, roughly 2.4% of memory CD4, and more than 0.35% of memory CD8 clonotypes were shared across several donors. Even with the large sequencing depth, rarefaction of the sorted-subset datasets indicated that sequencing was incomplete. Based on pairwise subsampling, the degree of clonotype sharing among donors was expected to be affected by sequencing depth. Compared with non-shared clonotypes, the clonotypes found in all four sorted-subset donors had higher generation probabilities. Larger estimated clonotype richness was generally found for naive subsets than for memory subsets. Because the study included only a small number of donors, the genetic and exposure-history diversity represented was limited.

Using the deep immunoSEQ assay, multiplex PCR amplified TCR CDR3 regions from genomic DNA. Extracted genomic DNA from each cell subset was distributed evenly across all wells of several immunoSEQ 96-well plates, and each plate was treated as a replicate. For sorted subsets, about 210 ng of genomic DNA, equivalent to tens of thousands of T cell genomes, went into each replicate PCR. The purified libraries were quantified using a Qubit 3.0 fluorometer, sized with a Bioanalyzer 2100, and then quantified again using the KAPA Library Quantification kit. Each immunoSEQ 96-well plate was sequenced on its own single-read 150-cycle Illumina NextSeq 550 flow cell. In the paper's pipeline: Because the immunoSEQ output included only junctional sequences and no quality scores, the filtering could not be the same as the filtering used for full-length reads. To assign V/J genes and CDR3, sequences were annotated against IMGT germline references using PyIR, a Python wrapper for IgBLAST v1.9. Reads with weak V/J assignments (E-value above 1e-6), missing CDR3, stop codons, out-of-frame junctions, or ambiguous translated residues were removed. A V3J clonotype was defined by an identical inferred V gene, J gene, and CDR3 amino acid sequence. The percentage overlap between two repertoires was calculated by dividing the number of shared unique clonotypes by the size of the smaller repertoire. Three approaches were used to assess repertoire richness: RTK rarefaction, the Chao1 estimator, and Recon v2.1 estimates of unobserved clonotypes. Generation probabilities were computed with OLGA for all TCRbeta clonotypes obtained by the gDNA method from four donors. The table comes from immuneACCESS by way of TCRdb, which keeps in-frame sequences with V and J called. Part of the clones is missing from these tables; in studies checked, under half for an unresolved V gene and the rest for unknown reasons. That table gives V, J and clone size, and the DNA gave D and trimming. Across this sample there are approximately 740,000 clones, with about 74% seen only once. The biggest ten clones account for under 2% of the sample.

The donors were healthy, HIV-negative adults with no recently reported acute infections or vaccinations. Every donor was a Caucasian adult residing in Nashville, Tennessee, USA. Magnetic negative selection was used to enrich CD4+ T cells, after which naive cells were positively selected on CD45RA and the negative fraction became the memory subset. Blood was collected by leukapheresis, and PBMCs were isolated by Ficoll-Histopaque density gradient centrifugation and then cryopreserved in liquid nitrogen vapor phase. Purity and quantity of every magnetically sorted T cell population were checked by analytical flow cytometry. From each sorted fraction, genomic DNA was isolated and quantified by UV absorbance on a Nanodrop 2000c. Here V drops 6 bases and J drops 14 bases, and the junction holds 8 bases not matched to any gene. The CDR3 numbers 12 residues from cysteine through phenylalanine. CDR3 DNA is the only sequence kept; it has 36 bases, read in frame from the first base. Sequences LNHDA (CDR1) and SQIVND (CDR2) are obtained from the germline V gene (reference sequence).

Material: memory CD4+ T cells sorted from blood. The cell subset or site label here, explained by the study, means: CD45RA-negative fraction. This clonotype was sampled from a woman in her thirties in good health. The V and J segments used are TRBV19 and TRBJ2-1, with 9 junctional bases fitting TRBD2. The nucleotide sequence is TGTGCCAGTAGGCGCGGGAGGGCCGAGGAGTTCTTC. The encoded protein is CASRRGRAEEFF.